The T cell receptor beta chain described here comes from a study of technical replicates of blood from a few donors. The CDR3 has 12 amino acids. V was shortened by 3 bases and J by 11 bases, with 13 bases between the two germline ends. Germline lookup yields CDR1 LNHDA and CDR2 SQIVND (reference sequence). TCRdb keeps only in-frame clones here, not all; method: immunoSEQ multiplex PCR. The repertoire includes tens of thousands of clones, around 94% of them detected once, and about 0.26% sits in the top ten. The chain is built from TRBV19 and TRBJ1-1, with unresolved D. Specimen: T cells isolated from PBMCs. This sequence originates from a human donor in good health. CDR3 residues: CASSIATDIAFF. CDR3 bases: TGTGCCAGTAGTATTGCTACAGATATTGCTTTCTTT.